These 9 T cell receptor beta chains were sequenced from one sample in a study of technical replicates of blood from a handful of donors. TCRdb keeps only in-frame clones here, not all; method: immunoSEQ multiplex PCR. The table includes 100,000 or so clones, over 90% detected once. Sequencing was done on a sample of T cells isolated from PBMCs. Receptor source: a human donor in good health.

The CDR3 coding sequence is TGCGCCAGCAGCCTTCAAGCGGGAGGGGGGTACGAGCAGTACTTC. Translating it yields CASSLQAGGGYEQYF. The chain joins TRBV5-1 to TRBJ2-7; 10 bases are a match to TRBD2. V lost 4 bases to trimming and J lost 4 bases; unmatched junction nucleotides: 8. This CDR3 is 15 amino acids long. Germline lookup yields CDR1 SGHRS and CDR2 YFSETQ.

The chain employs TRBV5-4 and TRBJ1-2, with 9 bases aligning to TRBD1. The V and J ends lost 4 bases and 4 bases, in that order; junction bases with no gene match: 11. Germline CDR1 is SGHNT and CDR2 is YYREEE (reference sequence). This CDR3 spans 16 amino acids. In nucleotides, the CDR3 is TGTGCCAGCAGCCCGAGAGGGACAGGGCGTGTCTATGGCTACACCTTC. Protein sequence: CASSPRGTGRVYGYTF.

This clone was counted once. The CDR3 loop reads CASRETGFPTVNTIYF. CDR3 coding DNA: TGTGCCAGCAGGGAGACAGGGTTCCCAACAGTCAACACCATATATTTT. V gene TRBV11-2 combines with J gene TRBJ1-3, with 7 bases lining up with TRBD1. This CDR3 is built from 16 residues. CDR1 and CDR2 (germline): SGHAT, FQNNGV. After removal of 6 bases from V and 7 bases from J, the junction contained 15 bases not matched to a gene. Variable domain in full (rest from reference TRBV11-2 and TRBJ1-3): EAGVAQSPRYKIIEKRQSVAFWCNPISGHATLYWYQQILGQGPKLLIQFQNNGVVDDSQLPKDRFSAERLKGVDSTLKIQPAKLEDSAVYLCASRETGFPTVNTIYFGEGSWLTVV.

The V call is TRBV7-2, the J call TRBJ2-3; 7 nucleotides match TRBD1. The CDR3 contains 15 residues. The germline V gene encodes CDR1 SGHTA and CDR2 FQGNSA. Germline trimming cut 5 bases from V and 3 bases from J; bases unmatched to any gene: 8. CDR3 residues: CASSDSGTATDTQYF. CDR3 in DNA: TGTGCCAGCAGCGACTCCGGGACAGCGACAGATACGCAGTATTTT.

CDR3 sequence: CASSLGGSYGYTF. CDR3 DNA: TGTGCCAGCAGTTTGGGGGGATCCTATGGCTACACCTTC. The chain links TRBV28 to TRBJ1-2; possibly TRBD1 for D (5 bases). V lost 3 bases and J lost 4, with 9 bases in between. CDR1 is MDHEN, CDR2 SYDVKM, per germline. This CDR3 has 13 residues.

This clone was recorded only once. The genes are TRBV5-1 and TRBJ2-3; 11 nucleotides line up with TRBD1. Germline CDR1 SGHRS, CDR2 YFSETQ. The CDR3 runs to 13 residues. V lost 5 bases, J lost 5 bases, and 1 base stayed unmatched. The CDR3 region is CASSGTGGDTQYF. The CDR3 DNA sequence: TGCGCCAGCAGTGGGACAGGGGGAGATACGCAGTATTTT.

CDR3 sequence (DNA): TGCGCCAGCTTTCGGACTAGCGGGACCCAACGGTCCTACAATGAGCAGTTCTTC. Translation: CASFRTSGTQRSYNEQFF. This chain connects TRBV10-2 to TRBJ2-1; 12 nucleotides agree with TRBD2. Germline values: CDR1 WSHSY, CDR2 SAAADI. The CDR3 runs to 18 residues. The J segment lost 1 base and the V segment lost 8 bases, leaving 12 bases of the junction unmatched.

Remarks on this clone: One end of the junction is discordant with germline, which a read error may explain. V is TRBV7-7 and J is TRBJ2-7; a weak D match, TRBD1 (5 bases). The CDR3 consists of 14 residues. Germline V gene lookup returns CDR1 SSHAT and CDR2 FNYEAQ (reference sequence). CDR3 region: CASSLSLGAHEQYF. The CDR3, as DNA: TGTGCTAGCAGCTTATCCTTAGGGGCGCACGAGCAGTACTTC. Combining the CDR3 with reference TRBV7-7 and TRBJ2-7 gives the whole variable domain GAGVSQSPRYKVTKRGQDVTLRCDPISSHATLYWYQQALGQGPEFLTYFNYEAQPDKSGLPSDRFSAERPEGSISTLTIQRTEQRDSAMYRCASSLSLGAHEQYFGPGTRLTVT.

This rearrangement joins TRBV5-1 to TRBJ2-3, with 8 bases fitting TRBD2. V lost 0 bases and J lost 3; bases outside the gene matches: 9. There are 17 residues in the CDR3. Germline CDR1 SGHRS, CDR2 YFSETQ. DNA for the CDR3: TGCGCCAGCAGCTTGGATCCTAGCGGGTCTCCTACAGATACGCAGTATTTT. It translates to CASSLDPSGSPTDTQYF. Filled out from reference TRBV5-1 and TRBJ2-3, the complete variable domain reads KAGVTQTPRYLIKTRGQQVTLSCSPISGHRSVSWYQQTPGQGLQFLFEYFSETQRNKGNFPGRFSGRQFSNSRSEMNVSTLELGDSALYLCASSLDPSGSPTDTQYFGPGTRLTVL.